This record concerns one T cell receptor beta chain sequence. Its target is unknown. A second PCR, run for about 7 to 11 cycles, used a sample-barcoded 5' primer plus a J-beta primer mix. TCRdb recomputed calls from the 5' RACE reads with MiXCR, one row per CDR3 protein. The sample has 1,300,000 or so distinct CDR3 sequences, approximately 63% seen once; the top ten hold 6.7%. This record belongs to a study of blood T cells in healthy people across ages. Overall study findings and caveats: Long-lived donors had more naive CD4+ cells and higher diversity than aged donors. A roughly linear age-dependent decrease characterized TCR beta diversity per million T cells.

This clonotype originated in a man aged 18 to 30 in good health. The sequenced material came from blood.

The CDR3 spells CASQGQPETQYF. CDR3 nucleotides: TGTGCCAGCCAGGGACAGCCAGAGACCCAGTACTTC. The chain joins TRBV28 to TRBJ2-5, with 7 bases matching TRBD1. The CDR3 sequence is 12 residues long. From germline, CDR1 is MDHEN and CDR2 SYDVKM. The ends lost 8 bases at V and 4 bases at J; junction bases unmatched: 4. Filled out from reference TRBV28 and TRBJ2-5, the complete variable domain reads DVKVTQSSRYLVKRTGEKVFLECVQDMDHENMFWYRQDPGLGLRLIYFSYDVKMKEKGDIPEGYSVSREKKERFSLILESASTNQTSMYLCASQGQPETQYFGPGTRLLVL.